The TCR beta chain described here comes from a study of Ad26.COV2.S vaccination and SARS-CoV-2 variants. Data came from immunoSEQ multiplex PCR; TCRdb stores just in-frame clones and leaves some out. Seen here are about 680,000 clones, approximately 88% observed once, and the top ten hold about 1.5%. Between the trimmed V and J ends, which lost 6 bases and 6 bases, there was a span of 11 bases. The CDR3 covers 13 residues. The treatment here: 15 to 20 received Ad26.COV2.S at low or high dose, single or two shots; roughly five received placebo; per-sample allocation not given. Sampling was done on day 63 after the first vaccine or placebo injection.

The V and J genes are TRBV12-3 or TRBV12-4 and TRBJ1-4, with D unclear. This TCR was sampled from a person between 18 and 60 years old who received the Ad26.COV2.S COVID-19 vaccine or a placebo. The sequences come from peripheral blood, collected in a trial of Ad26.COV2.S vaccine versus placebo. The CDR3: CASRFRPYEKLFF. In DNA, the CDR3 is TGTGCCAGCAGGTTTAGACCTTATGAAAAACTGTTTTTT.